One and the same sample provided the 9 T cell receptor beta chains below, sequenced in a study of shared clonotypes between healthy human individuals. Profiling relied on immunoSEQ multiplex PCR, and the TCRdb table lists in-frame clones only, not all of them. The sample includes about 610,000 clones, less than 98% of them seen just once. Sample: naive CD4+ T cells sorted from blood. Subset denoted: CD45RA+ positively selected. These receptors were collected from a woman in her 30s in good health.

This sequence joins TRBV19 and TRBJ1-1; D is undetermined. Trimming left V 3 bases short and J 4 bases short, with 15 bases between. CDR1 and CDR2 (germline): LNHDA, SQIVND (reference sequence). The CDR3 length is 15 residues. The CDR3: CASSISGGLSTEAFF. CDR3 coding DNA: TGTGCCAGTAGTATCTCAGGTGGACTATCCACTGAAGCTTTCTTT.

The V gene is TRBV27, the J gene TRBJ2-1, with TRBD1 matching 9 bases. V dropped 8 bases and J dropped 6; count of bases not matched to a gene: 8. The CDR3 sequence is 14 residues long. Germline loops: CDR1 MNHEY, CDR2 SMNVEV (reference sequence). The CDR3 nucleotides read TGTGCCAGCCCGGACAGGGGCTCTTCCAATGAGCAGTTCTTC. It encodes CASPDRGSSNEQFF.

V is TRBV28 and J is TRBJ1-2, with 8 bases matching TRBD1. Germline V gene lookup returns CDR1 MDHEN and CDR2 SYDVKM. The ends lost 6 bases at V and 0 bases at J; junction bases unmatched: 18. The CDR3 spans 19 residues. In DNA, the CDR3 is TGTGCCAGCAGCCCCGACCTAGGGCAGGGGGCTGGTTCTAACTATGGCTACACCTTC. It specifies CASSPDLGQGAGSNYGYTF.

This rearrangement joins TRBV11-1 to TRBJ2-2; TRBD2 is a possible D gene (5 bases). The CDR3 is 14 residues long. Germline-derived CDR1 and CDR2 are SGHAT and FQDESV (reference sequence). V was pared by 6 bases and J by 8 bases, with 16 bases between. CDR3: CASRRLRGGGELFF. The DNA of the CDR3 is TGTGCCAGCAGGCGCCTTCGCGGCGGGGGGGAGCTGTTTTTT.

This clone was detected only once. The V call is TRBV6-5, the J call TRBJ2-3; D is unclear. Germline CDR1 is MNHEY and CDR2 is SVGAGI. The CDR3 is 15 amino acids. Trimming removed 0 bases from V and 2 bases from J, with 9 bases in between. The CDR3 nucleotides read TGTGCCAGCAGTTACTCTGGGCGTTTCACAGATACGCAGTATTTT. It codes for CASSYSGRFTDTQYF.

The chain uses TRBV5-8 and TRBJ1-3; 7 bases fit TRBD1. CDR1 is SGHTS, CDR2 YDEGEE, per germline. CDR3 size: 16 residues. Germline trimming cut 0 bases from V and 0 bases from J; bases unmatched to any gene: 3. The CDR3 protein is CASSLVSGGSGNTIYF. The CDR3 region has the DNA TGTGCCAGCAGCTTGGTATCAGGGGGCTCTGGAAACACCATATATTTT.

The chain carries TRBV5-1 and TRBJ2-5; TRBD1 agrees at 9 bases. The J segment lost 4 bases and the V segment lost 0 bases, leaving 4 bases of the junction unmatched. Germline V gives CDR1 SGHRS, CDR2 YFSETQ. The CDR3 sequence is 15 residues long. As DNA, the CDR3 is TGCGCCAGCAGCTTGGACAGGGGGCCGGGAGAGACCCAGTACTTC. Protein sequence: CASSLDRGPGETQYF. The full variable domain, in which reference TRBV5-1 and TRBJ2-5 provide the parts outside the CDR3, is KAGVTQTPRYLIKTRGQQVTLSCSPISGHRSVSWYQQTPGQGLQFLFEYFSETQRNKGNFPGRFSGRQFSNSRSEMNVSTLELGDSALYLCASSLDRGPGETQYFGPGTRLLVL.

The J gene is TRBJ2-3, the V gene TRBV18; 12 bases fit TRBD2. Germline values: CDR1 KGHSH, CDR2 LQKENI. Trimming took 2 bases from V and 4 from J; bases not matched to a gene: 4. This CDR3 has 16 amino acids. CDR3 nucleotide sequence: TGTGCCAGCTCACCAACTAGCGGGAGGACCCCAGATACGCAGTATTTT. This encodes CASSPTSGRTPDTQYF.

The rearrangement uses TRBV29-1 and TRBJ2-3; D gene unclear. The CDR3 runs 14 residues. The germline gives CDR1 SQVTM, CDR2 ANQGSEA. Trimming stripped 4 bases from V and 3 bases from J, with 14 bases between. The CDR3 region has the DNA TGCAGCGTTGCCGTACCTAGATCGACAGATACGCAGTATTTT. As protein: CSVAVPRSTDTQYF.